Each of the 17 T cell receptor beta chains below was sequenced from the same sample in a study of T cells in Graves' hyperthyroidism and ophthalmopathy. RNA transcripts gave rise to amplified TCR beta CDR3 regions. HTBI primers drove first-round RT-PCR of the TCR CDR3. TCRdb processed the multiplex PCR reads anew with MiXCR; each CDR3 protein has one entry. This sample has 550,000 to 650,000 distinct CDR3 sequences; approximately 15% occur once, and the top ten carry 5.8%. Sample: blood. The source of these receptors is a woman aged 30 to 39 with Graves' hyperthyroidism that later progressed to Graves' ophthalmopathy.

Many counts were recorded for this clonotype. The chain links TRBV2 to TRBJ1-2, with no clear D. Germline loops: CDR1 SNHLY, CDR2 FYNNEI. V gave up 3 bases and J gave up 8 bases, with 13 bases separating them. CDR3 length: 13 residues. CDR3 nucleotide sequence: TGTGCCAGCAGTGAGGCCCTATTACAAGGCTACACCTTC. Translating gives CASSEALLQGYTF.

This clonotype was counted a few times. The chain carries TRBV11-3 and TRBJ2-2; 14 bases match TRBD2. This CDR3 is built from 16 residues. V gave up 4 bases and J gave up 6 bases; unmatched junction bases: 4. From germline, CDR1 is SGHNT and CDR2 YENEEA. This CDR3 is CASSSMGLAGAGELFF. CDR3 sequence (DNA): TGTGCCAGCAGCTCCATGGGACTAGCGGGAGCCGGGGAGCTGTTTTTT.

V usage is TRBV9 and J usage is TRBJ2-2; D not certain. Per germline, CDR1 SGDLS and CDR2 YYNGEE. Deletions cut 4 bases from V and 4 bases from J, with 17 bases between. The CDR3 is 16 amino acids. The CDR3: CASSPFEWGSTGELFF. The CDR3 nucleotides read TGTGCCAGCAGCCCTTTCGAGTGGGGATCCACCGGGGAGCTGTTTTTT.

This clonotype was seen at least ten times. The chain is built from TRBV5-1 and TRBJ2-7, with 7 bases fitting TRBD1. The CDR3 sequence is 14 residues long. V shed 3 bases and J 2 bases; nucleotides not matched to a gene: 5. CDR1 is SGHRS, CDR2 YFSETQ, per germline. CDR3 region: CASSYNRGAYEQYF. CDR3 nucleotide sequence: TGCGCCAGCAGCTATAACAGGGGCGCCTACGAGCAGTACTTC.

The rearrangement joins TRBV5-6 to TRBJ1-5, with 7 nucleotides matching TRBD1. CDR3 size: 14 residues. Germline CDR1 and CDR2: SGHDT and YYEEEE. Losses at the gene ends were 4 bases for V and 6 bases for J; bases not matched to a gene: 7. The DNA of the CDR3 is TGTGCCAGCAGCCGAGGGGGCTGGGGTCAGCCCCAGCATTTT. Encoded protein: CASSRGGWGQPQHF.

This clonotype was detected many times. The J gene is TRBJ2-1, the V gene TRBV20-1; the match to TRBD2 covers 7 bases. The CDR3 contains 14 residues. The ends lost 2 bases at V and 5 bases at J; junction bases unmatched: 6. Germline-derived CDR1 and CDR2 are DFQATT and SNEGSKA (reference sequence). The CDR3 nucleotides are TGCAGTGCTAGATCCGGGACTAATGACAATGAGCAGTTCTTC. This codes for CSARSGTNDNEQFF.

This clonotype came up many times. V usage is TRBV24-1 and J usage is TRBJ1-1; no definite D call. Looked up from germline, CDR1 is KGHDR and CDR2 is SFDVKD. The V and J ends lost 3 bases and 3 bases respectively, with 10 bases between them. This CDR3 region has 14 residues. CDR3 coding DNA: TGTGCCACCAGTGATGGCGGGCCCCACACTGAAGCTTTCTTT. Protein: CATSDGGPHTEAFF.

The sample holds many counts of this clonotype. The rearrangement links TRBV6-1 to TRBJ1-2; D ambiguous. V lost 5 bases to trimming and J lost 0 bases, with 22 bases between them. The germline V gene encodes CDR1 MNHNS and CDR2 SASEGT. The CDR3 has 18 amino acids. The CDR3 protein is CASSFLPNSYVPNYGYTF. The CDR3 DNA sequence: TGTGCCAGCAGTTTCCTCCCCAACTCATACGTACCTAACTATGGCTACACCTTC.

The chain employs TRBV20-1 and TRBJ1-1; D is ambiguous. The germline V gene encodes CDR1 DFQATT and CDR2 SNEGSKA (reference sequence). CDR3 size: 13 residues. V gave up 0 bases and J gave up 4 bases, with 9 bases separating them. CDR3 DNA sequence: TGCAGTGCTAGAGACGGCAGTACCACTGAAGCTTTCTTT. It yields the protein CSARDGSTTEAFF.

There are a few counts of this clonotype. The CDR3 sequence: CASSPQQGLGQETQYF. The CDR3 DNA reads as TGTGCCAGCAGCCCCCAACAGGGATTAGGGCAAGAGACCCAGTACTTC. The chain employs TRBV11-2 and TRBJ2-5; the D gene is possibly TRBD1 (6 bases). Trimming removed 5 bases at V and 2 bases at J, with 18 bases between. This CDR3 spans 16 amino acids. CDR1 SGHAT and CDR2 FQNNGV come from the germline V gene.

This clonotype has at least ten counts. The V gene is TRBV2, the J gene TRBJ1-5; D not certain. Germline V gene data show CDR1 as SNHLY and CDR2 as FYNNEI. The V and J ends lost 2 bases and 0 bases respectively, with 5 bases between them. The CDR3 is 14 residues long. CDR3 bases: TGTGCCAGCAGTGAATGGGATAGCAATCAGCCCCAGCATTTT. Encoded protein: CASSEWDSNQPQHF.

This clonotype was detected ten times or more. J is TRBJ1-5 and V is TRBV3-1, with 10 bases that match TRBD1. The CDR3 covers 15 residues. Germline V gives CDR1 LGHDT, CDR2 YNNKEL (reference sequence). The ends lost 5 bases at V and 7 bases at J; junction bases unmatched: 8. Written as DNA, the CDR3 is TGTGCCAGCAGCAGACAGGGGGCAGTGGGGCAGCCCCAGCATTTT. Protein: CASSRQGAVGQPQHF.

CDR3 in DNA: TGTGCCAGCAGCCTCTCAGGGGGGGGCAAGGGTTCACCCCTCCACTTT. It codes for CASSLSGGGKGSPLHF. The chain combines TRBV7-9 with TRBJ1-6; 7 bases align to TRBD1. The trim removed 5 bases at V and 9 bases at J, leaving 13 bases unmatched. This CDR3 is built from 16 residues. Germline lookup yields CDR1 SEHNR and CDR2 FQNEAQ (reference sequence). Full variable domain (remainder filled in from reference TRBV7-9 and TRBJ1-6): DTGVSQNPRHKITKRGQNVTFRCDPISEHNRLYWYRQTLGQGPEFLTYFQNEAQLEKSRLLSDRFSAERPKGSFSTLEIQRTEQGDSAMYLCASSLSGGGKGSPLHFGNGTRLTVT.

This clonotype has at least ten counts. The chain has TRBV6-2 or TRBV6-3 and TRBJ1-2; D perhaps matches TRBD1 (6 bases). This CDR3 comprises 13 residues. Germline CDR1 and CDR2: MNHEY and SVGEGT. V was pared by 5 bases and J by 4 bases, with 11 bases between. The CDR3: CASSPEGVYGYTF. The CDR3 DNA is TGTGCCAGCAGTCCTGAGGGGGTCTATGGCTACACCTTC.

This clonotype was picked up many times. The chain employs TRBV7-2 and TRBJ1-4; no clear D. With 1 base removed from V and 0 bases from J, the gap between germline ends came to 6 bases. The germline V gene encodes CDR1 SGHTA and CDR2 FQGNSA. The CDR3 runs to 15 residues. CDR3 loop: CASSLDSATNEKLFF. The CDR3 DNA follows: TGTGCCAGCAGCTTAGACAGCGCAACTAATGAAAAACTGTTTTTT.

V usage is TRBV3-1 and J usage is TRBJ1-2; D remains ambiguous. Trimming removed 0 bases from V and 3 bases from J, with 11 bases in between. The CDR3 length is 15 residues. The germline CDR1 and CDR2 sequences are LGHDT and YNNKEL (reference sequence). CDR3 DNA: TGTGCCAGCAGCCAAGATCGCGGCGACTACTATGGCTACACCTTC. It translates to CASSQDRGDYYGYTF.

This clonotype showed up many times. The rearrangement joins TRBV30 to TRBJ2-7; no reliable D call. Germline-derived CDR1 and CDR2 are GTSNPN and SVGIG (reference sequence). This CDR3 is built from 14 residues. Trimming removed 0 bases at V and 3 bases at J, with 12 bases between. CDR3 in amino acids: CAWSVDGFDYEQYF. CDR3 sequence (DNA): TGTGCCTGGAGTGTAGACGGGTTTGACTACGAGCAGTACTTC.